This T cell receptor (beta chain) was recorded in a study of cytomegalovirus exposure and HLA in healthy donors. On the study more broadly: The roughly 120 million unique TCR beta sequences, from roughly 170 million T cells, were found by an earlier analysis. Study outcomes and limitations: In a later analysis, at a false discovery rate of 0.05, fewer than 20,000 TCR beta sequences matched HLA alleles. Investigators reported 150 to 200 TCR beta chains as tied to cytomegalovirus.

Donors consisted of healthy bone marrow donors. A remark on this clone: Its target is unknown.

PCR used 60 Vbeta primers and 13 Jbeta primers. Only in-frame clones appear in the TCRdb table, and some are missing; sequencing was by immunoSEQ multiplex PCR. There are more than 150,000 clones in the sample; roughly 82% occur only once, and around 1.2% lies in the top ten. CDR3 length: 14 residues. V shed 4 bases and J 5 bases; nucleotides not matched to a gene: 6. CDR1 and CDR2 (germline): SQVTM, ANQGSEA. The chain recombines TRBV29-1 with TRBJ2-1; 9 bases are shared with TRBD2. The sequencing sample was made of PBMCs. This receptor was taken from a girl aged 2-10 years in good health and CMV-seropositive. The CDR3: CSVGGREGNNEQFF. The CDR3 DNA is TGCAGCGTTGGGGGGCGGGAGGGGAACAATGAGCAGTTCTTC.